This entry lists 19 T cell receptor beta chains sequenced from one sample in a study of shared clonotypes between healthy human individuals (dated by TCRdb to 2020 to 2021). CD8 naive samples were CD45RO-negative cells positively selected for CCR7, giving a CD45RA+CCR7+ population that excluded TemRA cells. Library prep was done by the immunoSEQ multiplex PCR assay. TCRdb re-hosts the immuneACCESS table, in-frame sequences only. Its copies lack some clones; in the studies checked, an unresolved V gene accounts for under half of them, and the cause for the rest is not known. Within this sample are about 680,000 clones, with about 91% of them counted one time only. The ten largest make up 20% to 25% of the sample. The material sequenced was naive CD8+ T cells sorted from blood. The cell subset or site label on this specimen signifies: CD45RA+CCR7+. The receptors stem from a man in his thirties or forties in good health.

The chain uses TRBV4-1 and TRBJ2-2, with 9 bases that match TRBD1. Germline-derived CDR1 and CDR2 are MGHRA and YSYEKL. This CDR3 has 15 residues. J was trimmed by 7 bases and V by 8 bases; bases with no gene match: 11. DNA for the CDR3: TGCGCCAGCCTTAGTTTAACAGGGGGCCACGGGGAGCTGTTTTTT. The encoded protein is CASLSLTGGHGELFF.

The chain links TRBV7-9 to TRBJ2-5, with TRBD2 matching 7 bases. Germline V CDR1 and CDR2: SEHNR, FQNEAQ (reference sequence). The CDR3 spans 15 residues. With 4 bases clipped from V and 3 bases from J, the junction kept 8 bases outside the gene matches. The CDR3 sequence: CASSYLPAGEETQYF. As DNA, the CDR3 is TGTGCCAGCAGCTATCTACCGGCGGGAGAAGAGACCCAGTACTTC.

Regarding this clone: The sample has other DNA sequences that encode this CDR3 too. This rearrangement joins TRBV18 to TRBJ2-2; D not certain. The germline V gene encodes CDR1 KGHSH and CDR2 LQKENI. V lost 6 bases to trimming and J lost 1 base, with 6 bases between them. The CDR3 has 13 residues. CDR3 in DNA: TGTGCCAGCTCCCCCGAGAACACCGGGGAGCTGTTTTTT. It encodes CASSPENTGELFF.

A few counts support this clone. The rearrangement uses TRBV7-9 and TRBJ2-6; 10 bases align to TRBD1. The CDR3 contains 16 residues. From germline, CDR1 is SEHNR and CDR2 FQNEAQ (reference sequence). V was clipped by 4 bases and J by 4 bases; unmatched bases: 4. The CDR3 reads CASSSDRGRGANVLTF. Here the CDR3 DNA reads TGTGCCAGCAGCTCCGACAGGGGGCGCGGGGCCAACGTCCTGACTTTC.

The genes are TRBV5-8 and TRBJ2-7, with TRBD2 matching over 13 bases. The length of the CDR3 is 16 residues. V lost 4 bases and J lost 3; bases outside the gene matches: 7. The germline V gene encodes CDR1 SGHTS and CDR2 YDEGEE. The CDR3 DNA sequence: TGTGCCAGCAGCATCTCGGGACTAGCGGGACACTACGAGCAGTACTTC. Its protein product is CASSISGLAGHYEQYF.

The V gene is TRBV19, the J gene TRBJ2-3, with TRBD2 matching over 10 bases. The CDR3 loop spans 15 amino acids. The germline V gene has CDR1 LNHDA and CDR2 SQIVND (reference sequence). The V gene end was trimmed by 3 bases and the J gene end by 4 bases; junction bases not matched to a gene: 4. DNA for the CDR3: TGTGCCAGTAGTATGTTAGCGGGAGGAGCAGATACGCAGTATTTT. It yields the protein CASSMLAGGADTQYF.

The chain combines TRBV7-8 with TRBJ1-2; maybe TRBD1 (6 bases). CDR3 size: 13 residues. Germline V lookup: CDR1 SGHVS, CDR2 FQNEAQ. V shed 5 bases and J shed 4 bases, with 11 bases lying between them. The chain's CDR3 is CASSPDSAYGYTF. The CDR3 DNA is TGTGCCAGCAGCCCGGACAGCGCCTATGGCTACACCTTC.

This sequence joins TRBV7-9 and TRBJ2-7; D not certain. Trimming stripped 1 base from V and 0 bases from J, with 10 bases between. Germline V gene lookup returns CDR1 SEHNR and CDR2 FQNEAQ (reference sequence). The CDR3 loop spans 15 amino acids. In nucleotides, the CDR3 is TGTGCCAGCAGCTTAGGTAGTGTTGTCTCCTACGAGCAGTACTTC. Its translation: CASSLGSVVSYEQYF. Using reference TRBV7-9 and TRBJ2-7 for the parts outside the CDR3, the full variable domain is DTGVSQNPRHKITKRGQNVTFRCDPISEHNRLYWYRQTLGQGPEFLTYFQNEAQLEKSRLLSDRFSAERPKGSFSTLEIQRTEQGDSAMYLCASSLGSVVSYEQYFGPGTRLTVT.

The rearrangement joins TRBV5-8 to TRBJ2-5; no clear D. Trimming cost V 4 bases and J 2 bases, with 18 bases left between them. There are 16 residues in the CDR3. CDR1 and CDR2 from the germline V gene are SGHTS and YDEGEE. CDR3 residues: CASSPISAWLQETQYF. The DNA of the CDR3 is TGTGCCAGCAGCCCGATAAGTGCCTGGCTTCAAGAGACCCAGTACTTC.

The DNA of the CDR3 is TGTGCCAGCAGTTTCCAGGACAGGGGCCACGGGACCTATGGCTACACCTTC. This gives the protein CASSFQDRGHGTYGYTF. The chain combines TRBV28 with TRBJ1-2, with 9 nucleotides matching TRBD1. CDR3 length: 17 amino acids. Trimming removed 3 bases from V and 4 bases from J; junction bases left unmatched: 12. Germline V gene lookup returns CDR1 MDHEN and CDR2 SYDVKM.

This rearrangement joins TRBV7-9 to TRBJ2-1; maybe TRBD1 (5 bases). With 2 bases removed from V and 4 bases from J, the gap between germline ends came to 9 bases. Germline loops: CDR1 SEHNR, CDR2 FQNEAQ (reference sequence). The CDR3 has 14 amino acids. The CDR3 loop reads CASSLTGVYNEQFF. The CDR3 bases are TGTGCCAGCAGCTTAACAGGCGTTTACAATGAGCAGTTCTTC.

This clone has only a few counts. V and J are TRBV7-9 and TRBJ1-2; 12 nucleotides line up with TRBD1. This CDR3 spans 16 amino acids. Germline V CDR1 and CDR2: SEHNR, FQNEAQ (reference sequence). Trimming cost V 6 bases and J 0 bases; bases outside gene matches: 5. The CDR3 nucleotides are TGTGCCAGCAGACCGGGACAGGGGGCGTCTAACTATGGCTACACCTTC. Translation gives CASRPGQGASNYGYTF.

The chain is built from TRBV11-2 and TRBJ2-3; D is tentatively TRBD1 or TRBD2 (5 bases each). V was pared by 0 bases and J by 4 bases, with 17 bases between. The CDR3 sequence is 17 residues long. The germline V gene has CDR1 SGHAT and CDR2 FQNNGV. CDR3 amino acids: CASSLDPFGMGADTQYF. The CDR3 bases are TGTGCCAGCAGCTTAGATCCCTTCGGGATGGGGGCAGATACGCAGTATTTT. The full variable domain, its missing parts supplied by reference TRBV11-2 and TRBJ2-3, is EAGVAQSPRYKIIEKRQSVAFWCNPISGHATLYWYQQILGQGPKLLIQFQNNGVVDDSQLPKDRFSAERLKGVDSTLKIQPAKLEDSAVYLCASSLDPFGMGADTQYFGPGTRLTVL.

The rearrangement uses TRBV28 and TRBJ1-4, with no clear D. Between the trimmed V and J ends, which lost 3 bases and 7 bases, there was a span of 12 bases. The length of the CDR3 is 14 residues. In germline, CDR1 is MDHEN, CDR2 SYDVKM. In nucleotides, the CDR3 is TGTGCCAGCAGTTTCGGCCAGTCGGGTGAAAAACTGTTTTTT. Translation: CASSFGQSGEKLFF. The full variable domain, in which reference TRBV28 and TRBJ1-4 provide the parts outside the CDR3, is DVKVTQSSRYLVKRTGEKVFLECVQDMDHENMFWYRQDPGLGLRLIYFSYDVKMKEKGDIPEGYSVSREKKERFSLILESASTNQTSMYLCASSFGQSGEKLFFGSGTQLSVL.

This clone was observed a few times. This chain links TRBV7-9 with TRBJ2-7; TRBD1 is a possible D gene (5 bases). V was shortened by 0 bases and J by 6 bases, with 6 bases between the two germline ends. The germline CDR1 and CDR2 sequences are SEHNR and FQNEAQ (reference sequence). CDR3 length: 12 amino acids. The CDR3 bases are TGTGCCAGCAGCTTAGCAACAGGCGAGCAGTACTTC. It encodes CASSLATGEQYF.

The chain employs TRBV7-3 and TRBJ2-7; D might be TRBD2 (6 bases). This CDR3 comprises 17 residues. Germline CDR1 and CDR2: SGHTA and FQGTGA. V lost 0 bases, J lost 0 bases, and 15 bases lay in between. The CDR3 region is CASSLTGGIGSSYEQYF. In DNA, the CDR3 is TGTGCCAGCAGCTTAACGGGCGGAATCGGGAGCTCCTACGAGCAGTACTTC. Full variable domain (missing parts from reference TRBV7-3 and TRBJ2-7): GAGVSQTPSNKVTEKGKYVELRCDPISGHTALYWYRQSLGQGPEFLIYFQGTGAADDSGLPNDRFFAVRPEGSVSTLKIQRTERGDSAVYLCASSLTGGIGSSYEQYFGPGTRLTVT.

The chain joins TRBV27 to TRBJ2-1; TRBD2 aligns across 8 bases. V shed 8 bases and J 2 bases; nucleotides not matched to a gene: 8. This CDR3 region has 15 residues. CDR1 is MNHEY and CDR2 is SMNVEV in the germline V gene (reference sequence). The CDR3 bases are TGTGCCAGCGCCCCGGGGGGGACCCCCTACAATGAGCAGTTCTTC. Translation: CASAPGGTPYNEQFF.

This chain connects TRBV7-6 to TRBJ2-1; 8 bases map to TRBD2. With 8 bases clipped from V and 0 bases from J, the junction kept 3 bases outside the gene matches. CDR1 SGHVS and CDR2 FNYEAQ come from the germline V gene. The CDR3 covers 14 residues. The CDR3 nucleotides read TGTGCCAGCGGGGCGGGAGGCTCCTACAATGAGCAGTTCTTC. Translated, it gives CASGAGGSYNEQFF.

V is TRBV7-9 and J is TRBJ2-1, with 10 bases fitting TRBD2. J gave up 6 bases and V 8 bases, and 7 bases lay outside the gene matches. The germline V gene has CDR1 SEHNR and CDR2 FQNEAQ (reference sequence). CDR3 length: 14 amino acids. The CDR3 nucleotides are TGTGCCAGCCCCCCCCCTAGCGGGAGCAATGAGCAGTTCTTC. It codes for CASPPPSGSNEQFF.